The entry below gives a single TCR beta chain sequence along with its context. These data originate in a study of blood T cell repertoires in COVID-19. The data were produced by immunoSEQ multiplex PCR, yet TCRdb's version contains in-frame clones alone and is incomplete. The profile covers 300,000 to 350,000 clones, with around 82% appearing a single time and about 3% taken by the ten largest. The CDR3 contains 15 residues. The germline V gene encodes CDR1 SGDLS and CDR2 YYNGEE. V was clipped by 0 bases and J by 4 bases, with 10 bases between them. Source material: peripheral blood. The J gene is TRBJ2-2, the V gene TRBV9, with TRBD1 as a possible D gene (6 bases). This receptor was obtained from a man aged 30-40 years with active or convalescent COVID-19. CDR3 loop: CASSVDRAGTGELFF. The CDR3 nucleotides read TGTGCCAGCAGCGTAGACAGGGCAGGCACCGGGGAGCTGTTTTTT.